Given below is one T cell receptor (beta chain) in context. The repertoire was sequenced with immunoSEQ multiplex PCR; TCRdb's copy has only in-frame clones and lacks some. The sample contains around 140,000 clones, around 92% of which appear only once. The V end lost 5 bases, the J end lost 4 bases, and 12 bases lay between the germline ends. Germline CDR1 reads SGHRS; CDR2 reads YFSETQ. This CDR3 is 13 amino acids long. This sample was included in a study of control samples from healthy donors and cancer patients. The sequence was collected from a man younger than 45 in good health. Sequenced input: blood. The rearrangement links TRBV5-1 to TRBJ1-1; D gene unclear. The CDR3, as DNA: TGCGCCAGCAGGAGAGCGGTGGGCACTGAAGCTTTCTTT. Protein product: CASRRAVGTEAFF. The complete variable domain, with remaining parts taken from reference TRBV5-1 and TRBJ1-1, reads KAGVTQTPRYLIKTRGQQVTLSCSPISGHRSVSWYQQTPGQGLQFLFEYFSETQRNKGNFPGRFSGRQFSNSRSEMNVSTLELGDSALYLCASRRAVGTEAFFGQGTRLTVV.